The clone carrying this T cell receptor (beta chain) came up once. This CDR3 contains 16 residues. Trimming took 0 bases from V and 7 from J, leaving 15 bases between them. Germline loops: CDR1 LGHDT, CDR2 YNNKEL (reference sequence). TCRdb's copy holds only in-frame clones and misses some; the assay was immunoSEQ multiplex PCR. The sample lists 44,000 or so clones, about 81% seen once, with about 4.2% in the top ten. This sample was taken from a study of blood T cell repertoires in COVID-19. In the study overall: Material from acute and convalescent COVID-19 was sourced from the United States, Italy and Spain. Sample material is recorded as cDNA or gDNA derived from T cells, B-cell-depleted T cells, or PBMCs.

Sequences were obtained from peripheral blood. This sequence joins TRBV3-1 (or the pseudogene TRBV3-2) and TRBJ1-4, with D possibly TRBD1 on 6 matching bases. This TCR came from a man aged 50 or older with active COVID-19. In DNA form, the CDR3 reads TGTGCCAGCAGCCAAGATGGGAGGGGGATTAGTGAAAAACTGTTTTTT. Its protein product is CASSQDGRGISEKLFF.